Included here is one T cell receptor (beta chain) sequence, with context. The antigen remains undetermined. Each donor was healthy, and each was a bone marrow donor. This sample was taken from a study of cytomegalovirus exposure and HLA in healthy donors. Study-wide results and caveats: When presence/absence was analysed, sequencing depth was taken to be roughly uniform across donors. Later on, an analysis tied under 20,000 TCR beta sequences to HLA alleles at 0.05 false discovery rate. Specificity of a few CMV-associated chains for CMV antigens was verified in vitro.

13 Jbeta primers and 60 Vbeta primers were used for the PCR. Method: immunoSEQ multiplex PCR; TCRdb's copy keeps in-frame clones and lacks some. The sample records some 170,000 clones, roughly 80% being singletons. In germline, CDR1 is MNHEY, CDR2 SVGAGI. This CDR3 contains 13 residues. V was clipped by 6 bases and J by 8 bases, with 16 bases between them. Sequenced input: PBMCs. The clonotype comes from a young woman in good health and CMV-seropositive. The V call is TRBV6-5, the J call TRBJ1-2; possible D gene TRBD1, 5 bases. CDR3 nucleotide sequence: TGTGCCAGCAGGGGGGGACCCTGGGACGGCTACACCTTC. It codes for CASRGGPWDGYTF.